One and the same sample provided the 8 T cell receptor beta chains below, sequenced in a study of OX40 agonist ivuxolimab in advanced cancers. TCRdb keeps only in-frame clones here, not all; method: immunoSEQ multiplex PCR. The sample yields tens of thousands of clones, more than 90% seen once. Source: CD4+ or CD8+ T cells sorted from blood, taken in a trial of the OX40 agonist ivuxolimab. The receptors here all came from an adult with an advanced solid tumor such as melanoma, head and neck, liver or kidney cancer.

V gene TRBV19 combines with J gene TRBJ2-1, with unresolved D. Germline lookup yields CDR1 LNHDA and CDR2 SQIVND (reference sequence). This CDR3 is 16 amino acids long. Between the trimmed V and J ends, which lost 1 base and 4 bases, there was a span of 14 bases. This CDR3 reads CASSIGAGPEYNEQFF. The CDR3, as DNA: TGTGCCAGTAGTATAGGGGCAGGCCCTGAGTACAATGAGCAGTTCTTC.

The chain couples TRBV7-9 to TRBJ1-3, with D possibly being TRBD1 (5 bases). The CDR3 totals 14 residues. Trimming removed 4 bases at V and 6 bases at J, with 13 bases between. Germline V gives CDR1 SEHNR, CDR2 FQNEAQ (reference sequence). CDR3 sequence (DNA): TGTGCCAGCAGCTCGATCGACAGAGAAAACACCATATATTTT. This encodes CASSSIDRENTIYF.

This clone was seen only once. V is TRBV13 and J is TRBJ2-4; 11 bases fit TRBD2. The V segment lost 5 bases and the J segment 6 bases; nucleotides outside the gene matches: 12. The germline V gene encodes CDR1 PRHDT and CDR2 FYEKMQ (reference sequence). This CDR3 is built from 17 residues. Here the CDR3 reads CASSEPLPTSGRNIQYF. In DNA, the CDR3 is TGTGCCAGCAGCGAACCGTTACCCACTAGCGGGAGAAACATTCAGTACTTC.

This chain uses TRBV7-6 with TRBJ2-1; 7 bases align to TRBD2. This CDR3 is 16 amino acids long. The germline V gene has CDR1 SGHVS and CDR2 FNYEAQ. The trim removed 5 bases at V and 0 bases at J, leaving 7 bases unmatched. The CDR3 DNA follows: TGTGCCAGCAGCCCTGCTAGCGGCGGCTCCTACAATGAGCAGTTCTTC. Translation gives CASSPASGGSYNEQFF.

The J gene is TRBJ2-3, the V gene TRBV5-4; possible D gene TRBD2, 6 bases. Trimming left V 4 bases short and J 2 bases short, with 14 bases between. Looked up from germline, CDR1 is SGHNT and CDR2 is YYREEE (reference sequence). This CDR3 is built from 15 residues. CDR3 protein: CASSPGTQTTDTQYF. CDR3 DNA: TGTGCCAGCAGCCCCGGGACTCAGACCACAGATACGCAGTATTTT.

This sequence joins TRBV29-1 and TRBJ1-3; TRBD1 might be the D (5 bases). CDR1 is SQVTM and CDR2 is ANQGSEA in the germline V gene. V dropped 7 bases and J dropped 0 bases, with 16 bases sitting between them. This CDR3 is 15 amino acids long. The CDR3, as DNA: TGCAGCGGAGCTCAGGGTCCGCACTCTGGAAACACCATATATTTT. This codes for CSGAQGPHSGNTIYF. The full variable domain, in which reference TRBV29-1 and TRBJ1-3 provide the parts outside the CDR3, is SAVISQKPSRDICQRGTSLTIQCQVDSQVTMMFWYRQQPGQSLTLIATANQGSEATYESGFVIDKFPISRPNLTFSTLTVSNMSPEDSSIYLCSGAQGPHSGNTIYFGEGSWLTVV.

The chain recombines TRBV12-5 with TRBJ2-2; D perhaps matches TRBD1 (6 bases). This CDR3 region has 14 residues. CDR1 and CDR2 (germline): LGHNT, FRNRAP. V gave up 5 bases and J gave up 5 bases, with 12 bases separating them. CDR3 sequence: CASGTNRVTGELFF. The CDR3 bases are TGTGCTAGTGGTACAAACAGGGTTACCGGGGAGCTGTTTTTT. The whole variable domain, filled in from reference TRBV12-5 and TRBJ2-2, reads DARVTQTPRHKVTEMGQEVTMRCQPILGHNTVFWYRQTMMQGLELLAYFRNRAPLDDSGMPKDRFSAEMPDATLATLKIQPSEPRDSAVYFCASGTNRVTGELFFGEGSRLTVL.

DNA of the CDR3: TGTGCCACCCATCGCTTGCCTCAAGAGACCCAGTACTTC. This sequence encodes CATHRLPQETQYF. The chain combines TRBV15 with TRBJ2-5; D unresolved. Between the trimmed V and J ends, which lost 8 bases and 2 bases, there was a span of 12 bases. The CDR3 is made up of 13 amino acids. The germline V gene encodes CDR1 LNHNV and CDR2 YYDKDF (reference sequence).